Shown below are 15 T cell receptor beta chains from a single sample sequenced in a study of cytomegalovirus exposure and HLA in healthy donors (dated by TCRdb to about 2017). The library was built by means of the immunoSEQ multiplex PCR assay. The multiplex PCR relied on a mix of 60 forward primers for TCR Vbeta segments and 13 reverse primers for TCR Jbeta segments. What TCRdb holds here is the immuneACCESS table cut down to in-frame rearrangements. Part of the clones is not present; checked against another copy, under half of the missing clones reflect an unresolved V gene, and the others are unexplained. The sample data list 150,000 to 200,000 clones, and about 80% of these were observed just once. The biggest ten clones account for under 2% of the sample. Sequences were obtained from PBMCs. All receptors derive from a man aged 25 to 40 in good health and CMV-seronegative.

J is TRBJ1-1 and V is TRBV27; 9 positions agree with TRBD1. From germline, CDR1 is MNHEY and CDR2 SMNVEV (reference sequence). Losses at the gene ends were 6 bases for V and 0 bases for J; bases not matched to a gene: 2. The CDR3 contains 14 residues. This chain's CDR3 is CASRRTGVNTEAFF. CDR3 DNA sequence: TGTGCCAGCAGGAGGACAGGGGTGAACACTGAAGCTTTCTTT.

The rearrangement joins TRBV10-3 to TRBJ2-1, with 12 bases that match TRBD2. Losses at the gene ends were 6 bases for V and 5 bases for J; bases not matched to a gene: 20. Germline loops: CDR1 ENHRY, CDR2 SYGVKD. The CDR3 loop spans 20 amino acids. The CDR3 nucleotides are TGTGCCATCAGCCCCGGTGGGCTAGCGGGAGGGCCCTCTGGTGACAATGAGCAGTTCTTC. Translation: CAISPGGLAGGPSGDNEQFF.

The V and J genes are TRBV5-1 and TRBJ1-2; 9 bases agree with TRBD1. V was clipped by 3 bases and J by 8 bases; unmatched bases: 14. CDR3 size: 16 residues. Looked up from germline, CDR1 is SGHRS and CDR2 is YFSETQ. The CDR3 DNA follows: TGCGCCAGCAGCTCCAAGACCGGGACAGGGTTTCGCGGCTACACCTTC. Translation: CASSSKTGTGFRGYTF.

This clone was detected once. The V gene is TRBV18, the J gene TRBJ1-2; unclear D gene. This CDR3 is 15 amino acids long. V lost 6 bases to trimming and J lost 2 bases, with 16 bases between them. Per germline, CDR1 KGHSH and CDR2 LQKENI. For the CDR3, the DNA is TGTGCCAGCTCCCCGGCGGGAGAGCCGAACTATGGCTACACCTTC. It specifies CASSPAGEPNYGYTF.

The V call is TRBV4-2, the J call TRBJ2-5; D may be TRBD1 (6 bases). The J call may be incorrect, as the DNA end agrees better with TRBJ2-7. The germline CDR1 and CDR2 sequences are LGHNA and YNFKEQ. The CDR3 has 15 amino acids. Written as DNA, the CDR3 is TGTGCCAGCAGCCAAGGGCGGACAGATGTCTACGAGCAGTACTTC. Protein product: CASSQGRTDVYEQYF.

In DNA form, the CDR3 reads TGTGCCAGCTTCCTTTCCGGCGGGACCTACAATGAGCAGTTCTTC. Translated: CASFLSGGTYNEQFF. This chain joins TRBV28 and TRBJ2-1, with D possibly matching TRBD2 (6 bases). CDR1 and CDR2 from the germline V gene are MDHEN and SYDVKM. This CDR3 has 15 residues. V lost 8 bases and J 2 bases, leaving 16 bases between the germline ends.

The rearrangement uses TRBV6-1 and TRBJ2-7, with 9 bases fitting TRBD2. Trimming at V came to 2 bases and at J to 3 bases, leaving 5 bases not matched to a gene. Germline values: CDR1 MNHNS, CDR2 SASEGT. The CDR3 has 15 residues. CDR3 sequence (DNA): TGTGCCAGCAGTGAAAGTCGAGCGGGAGGCTACGAGCAGTACTTC. Amino acid sequence: CASSESRAGGYEQYF.

This clone was counted once. The chain links TRBV6-6 to TRBJ2-3; perhaps TRBD2 as D (5 bases). CDR3 length equals 15 residues. The V end was cut by 4 bases, the J end by 5 bases, with 16 bases between. Germline CDR1 and CDR2: MNHNY and SVGAGI (reference sequence). The CDR3: CASSSVTGRRDTQYF. The CDR3 bases are TGTGCCAGCAGTTCCGTGACGGGAAGACGAGATACGCAGTATTTT.

The CDR3 DNA follows: TGTGCCACCAGCAACGGGACAGGGGAGGTGGAGACCCAGTACTTC. Translation: CATSNGTGEVETQYF. This chain joins TRBV15 and TRBJ2-5; 10 bases map to TRBD1. J gave up 5 bases and V 4 bases, and 7 bases lay outside the gene matches. Germline V gene sequence: CDR1 LNHNV, CDR2 YYDKDF (reference sequence). CDR3 length equals 15 residues.

The gene calls are TRBV6-6 and TRBJ2-7; 7 bases match TRBD2. The ends lost 6 bases at V and 2 bases at J; junction bases unmatched: 10. CDR3 size: 15 residues. Germline assignment: CDR1 MNHNY and CDR2 SVGAGI (reference sequence). The CDR3 here is CASSPLAGVAYEQYF. CDR3 sequence (DNA): TGTGCCAGCAGCCCGCTGGCGGGAGTTGCCTACGAGCAGTACTTC.

The genes are TRBV5-4 and TRBJ2-1, with 11 nucleotides matching TRBD2. The CDR3 runs 16 residues. Germline-derived CDR1 and CDR2 are SGHNT and YYREEE (reference sequence). Losses at the gene ends were 4 bases for V and 3 bases for J; bases not matched to a gene: 6. CDR3 sequence reads: CASSGLAGGNYNEQFF. The CDR3 DNA reads as TGTGCCAGCAGCGGGTTAGCGGGAGGGAACTACAATGAGCAGTTCTTC.

The V call is TRBV7-9, the J call TRBJ2-1; 10 bases are a match to TRBD1. With 5 bases clipped from V and 5 bases from J, the junction kept 9 bases outside the gene matches. The CDR3 loop spans 16 amino acids. Germline V lookup: CDR1 SEHNR, CDR2 FQNEAQ (reference sequence). The CDR3 spells CASSQPGTGVDNEQFF. The CDR3 DNA sequence: TGTGCCAGCAGCCAACCCGGGACAGGGGTCGACAATGAGCAGTTCTTC. The whole variable domain, remainder taken from reference TRBV7-9 and TRBJ2-1, is DTGVSQNPRHKITKRGQNVTFRCDPISEHNRLYWYRQTLGQGPEFLTYFQNEAQLEKSRLLSDRFSAERPKGSFSTLEIQRTEQGDSAMYLCASSQPGTGVDNEQFFGPGTRLTVL.

This chain joins TRBV6-6 and TRBJ2-1; 9 nucleotides align to TRBD2. The germline V gene has CDR1 MNHNY and CDR2 SVGAGI (reference sequence). The CDR3 is made up of 16 amino acids. V trimming: 5 bases; J trimming: 4 bases; junction bases outside the gene matches: 9. The CDR3 DNA follows: TGTGCCAGCAGTACGACTAGCGGAGACTCTTACAATGAGCAGTTCTTC. This translates into CASSTTSGDSYNEQFF.

This chain connects TRBV11-2 to TRBJ1-6; D remains unclear. This CDR3 is built from 13 residues. V lost 2 bases and J 13 bases, leaving 12 bases between the germline ends. The germline V gene encodes CDR1 SGHAT and CDR2 FQNNGV. The CDR3 reads CASSLSEGWPLHF. In DNA form, the CDR3 reads TGTGCCAGCAGCTTAAGTGAGGGATGGCCCCTCCACTTT.

This chain joins TRBV7-3 and TRBJ2-2; no firm D call. The germline V gene encodes CDR1 SGHTA and CDR2 FQGTGA. This CDR3 is built from 13 residues. Trimming stripped 2 bases from V and 3 bases from J, with 4 bases between. The CDR3 is CASSLGDTGELFF. As DNA, the CDR3 is TGTGCCAGCAGCTTAGGAGACACCGGGGAGCTGTTTTTT.